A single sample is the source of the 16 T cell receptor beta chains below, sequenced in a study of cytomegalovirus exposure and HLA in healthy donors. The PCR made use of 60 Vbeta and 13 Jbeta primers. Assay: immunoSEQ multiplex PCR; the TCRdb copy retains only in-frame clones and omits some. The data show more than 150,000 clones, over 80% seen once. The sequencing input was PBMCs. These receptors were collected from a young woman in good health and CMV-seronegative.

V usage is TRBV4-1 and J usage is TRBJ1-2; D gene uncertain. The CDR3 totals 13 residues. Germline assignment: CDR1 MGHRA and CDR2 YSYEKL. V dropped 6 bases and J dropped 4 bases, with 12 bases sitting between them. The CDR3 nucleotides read TGCGCCAGCAGTTTTGACACCGCCTATGGCTACACCTTC. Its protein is CASSFDTAYGYTF.

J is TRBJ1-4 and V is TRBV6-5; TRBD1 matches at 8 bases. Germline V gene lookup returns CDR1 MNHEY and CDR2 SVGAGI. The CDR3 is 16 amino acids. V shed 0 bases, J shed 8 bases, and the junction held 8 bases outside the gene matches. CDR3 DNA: TGTGCCAGCAGTTACTCGAAAACAGGGGGGGGAGAAAAACTGTTTTTT. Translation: CASSYSKTGGGEKLFF.

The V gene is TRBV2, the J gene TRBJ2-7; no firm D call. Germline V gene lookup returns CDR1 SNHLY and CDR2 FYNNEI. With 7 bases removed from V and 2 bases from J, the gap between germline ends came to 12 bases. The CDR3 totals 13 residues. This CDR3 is CASNTEVTYEQYF. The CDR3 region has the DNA TGTGCCAGCAATACAGAAGTCACCTACGAGCAGTACTTC.

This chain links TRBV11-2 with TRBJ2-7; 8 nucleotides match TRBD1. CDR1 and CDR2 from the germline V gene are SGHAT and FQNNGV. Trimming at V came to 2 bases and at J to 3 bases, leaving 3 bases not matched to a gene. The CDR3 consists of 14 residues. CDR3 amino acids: CASSLHRGSYEQYF. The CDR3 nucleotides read TGTGCCAGCAGCTTACACAGGGGGAGCTACGAGCAGTACTTC.

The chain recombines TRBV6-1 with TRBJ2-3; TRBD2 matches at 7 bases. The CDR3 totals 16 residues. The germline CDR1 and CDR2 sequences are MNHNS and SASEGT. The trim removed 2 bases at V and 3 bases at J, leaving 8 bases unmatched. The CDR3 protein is CASSELSGGGTDTQYF. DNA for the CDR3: TGTGCCAGCAGTGAACTCTCGGGGGGTGGGACAGATACGCAGTATTTT.

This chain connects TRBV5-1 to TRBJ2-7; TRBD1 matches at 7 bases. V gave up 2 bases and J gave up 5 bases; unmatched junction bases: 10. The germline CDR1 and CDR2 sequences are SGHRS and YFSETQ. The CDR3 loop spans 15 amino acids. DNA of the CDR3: TGCGCCAGCAGCTTCGGGGACAGTTCTCCCCACGAGCAGTACTTC. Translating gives CASSFGDSSPHEQYF.

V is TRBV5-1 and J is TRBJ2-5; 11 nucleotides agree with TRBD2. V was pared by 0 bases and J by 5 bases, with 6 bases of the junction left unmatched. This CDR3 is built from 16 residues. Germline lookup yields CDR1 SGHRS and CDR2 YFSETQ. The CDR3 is CASSLALAGGRETQYF. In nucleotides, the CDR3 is TGCGCCAGCAGCTTGGCTCTAGCGGGGGGTCGCGAGACCCAGTACTTC.

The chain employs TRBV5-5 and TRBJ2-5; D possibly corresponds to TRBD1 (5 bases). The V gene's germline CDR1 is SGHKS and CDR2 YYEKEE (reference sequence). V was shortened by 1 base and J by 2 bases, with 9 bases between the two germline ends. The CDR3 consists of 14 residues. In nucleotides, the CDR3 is TGTGCCAGCAGCTTGTCTGCAGGGCAAGAGACCCAGTACTTC. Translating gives CASSLSAGQETQYF.

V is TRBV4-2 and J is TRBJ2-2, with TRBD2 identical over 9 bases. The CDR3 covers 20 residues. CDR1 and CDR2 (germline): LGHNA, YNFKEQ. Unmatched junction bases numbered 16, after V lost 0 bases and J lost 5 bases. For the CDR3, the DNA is TGTGCCAGCAGCCAAGAGAGGAGCCTAGCGGGACACCTGGGGACCGGGGAGCTGTTTTTT. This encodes CASSQERSLAGHLGTGELFF.

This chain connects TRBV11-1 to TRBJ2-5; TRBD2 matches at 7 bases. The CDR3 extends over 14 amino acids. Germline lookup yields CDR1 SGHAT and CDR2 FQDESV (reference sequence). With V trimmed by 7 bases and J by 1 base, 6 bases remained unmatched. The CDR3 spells CASTRDYIQETQYF. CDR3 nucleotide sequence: TGTGCCAGCACCCGGGACTACATCCAAGAGACCCAGTACTTC.

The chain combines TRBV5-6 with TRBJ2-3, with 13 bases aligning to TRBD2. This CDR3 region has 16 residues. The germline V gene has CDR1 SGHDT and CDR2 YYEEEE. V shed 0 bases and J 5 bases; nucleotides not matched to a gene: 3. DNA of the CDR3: TGTGCCAGCAGCTTGGGTGGACTAGCGGGGGTAGATACGCAGTATTTT. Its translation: CASSLGGLAGVDTQYF.

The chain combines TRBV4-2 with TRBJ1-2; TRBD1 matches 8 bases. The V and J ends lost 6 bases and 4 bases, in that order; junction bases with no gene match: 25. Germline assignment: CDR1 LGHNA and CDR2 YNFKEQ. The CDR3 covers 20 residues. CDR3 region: CASSGATTGAPPFLPYGYTF. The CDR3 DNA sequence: TGTGCCAGCAGTGGCGCCACGACAGGGGCGCCACCATTCCTACCCTATGGCTACACCTTC.

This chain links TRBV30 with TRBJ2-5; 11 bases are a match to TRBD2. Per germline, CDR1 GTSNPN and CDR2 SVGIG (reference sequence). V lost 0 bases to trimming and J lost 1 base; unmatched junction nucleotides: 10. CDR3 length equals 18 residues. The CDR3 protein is CAWSVRGLAGGLQETQYF. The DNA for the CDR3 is TGTGCCTGGAGTGTACGGGGCCTAGCGGGGGGCCTCCAAGAGACCCAGTACTTC.

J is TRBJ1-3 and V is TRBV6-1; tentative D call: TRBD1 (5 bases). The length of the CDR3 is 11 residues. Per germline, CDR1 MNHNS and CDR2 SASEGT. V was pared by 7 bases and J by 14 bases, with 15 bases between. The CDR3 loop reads CASTHRQSLYF. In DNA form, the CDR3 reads TGTGCCAGCACCCACAGGCAGAGTTTATATTTT.

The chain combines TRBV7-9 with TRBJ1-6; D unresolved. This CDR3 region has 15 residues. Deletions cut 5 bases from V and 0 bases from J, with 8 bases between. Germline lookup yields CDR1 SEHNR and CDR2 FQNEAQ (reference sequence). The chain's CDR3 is CASSVDSSYNSPLHF. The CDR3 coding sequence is TGTGCCAGCAGCGTAGATAGCTCCTATAATTCACCCCTCCACTTT.

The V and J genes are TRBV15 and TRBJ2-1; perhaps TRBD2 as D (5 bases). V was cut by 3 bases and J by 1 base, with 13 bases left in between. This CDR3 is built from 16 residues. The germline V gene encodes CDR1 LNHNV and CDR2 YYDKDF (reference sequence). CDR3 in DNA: TGTGCCACCAGCAGTTGGGGAGACCGATCCTACAATGAGCAGTTCTTC. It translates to CATSSWGDRSYNEQFF.